These T cell receptor beta chains were read from a single sample in a study of T-cell reconstitution after alpha-beta-depleted transplantation in children. Each CDR3 protein is one row after TCRdb ran MiXCR on the PCR reads. The sample lists around 300,000 distinct CDR3 sequences, 9.5% to 13% seen once, with approximately 7% in the top ten. The starting material was PBMCs, obtained before TCRalphabeta/CD19-depleted stem cell transplant. These receptors came from a boy in the first two years of life with acute myeloid leukemia, due to receive a stem cell transplant. CDR3s include the opening cysteine and the closing phenylalanine or tryptophan. A D gene is named only where the DNA matches it firmly. For some rows the clone size is stated as once, few or many, or as a class when expanded; others skip it.

TRBJ1-1,many,TRBV20-1,.,TGCAGTGCACGGGCAGGGAACCCTGAAGCTTTCTTT,CSARAGNPEAFF
TRBJ2-7,.,TRBV29-1,.,TGCAGCGTAGCAACGGTCTACGAGCAGTACTTC,CSVATVYEQYF
TRBJ1-4,many,TRBV5-8,.,TGTGCCAGCAGCTTTACAGGCCCAGAAAAACTGTTTTTT,CASSFTGPEKLFF
TRBJ2-7,few,TRBV5-1,TRBD2,TGCGCCAGCAGCTTGAGGCTAGCGGGAGTCAACGAGCAGTACTTC,CASSLRLAGVNEQYF
TRBJ2-1,few,TRBV7-3,.,TGTGCCAGCAGCTTAGATGGCCTGGGGAATGAGCAGTTCTTC,CASSLDGLGNEQFF
TRBJ2-7,few,TRBV7-6,TRBD2,TGTGCCAGCAGCTTAGGTATTAGCGGGAGACACGAGCAGTACTTC,CASSLGISGRHEQYF
TRBJ2-3,few,TRBV29-1,TRBD1,TGCAGCGTTGCGGACAGGGGGACCACAGATACGCAGTATTTT,CSVADRGTTDTQYF
TRBJ2-7,many,TRBV18,TRBD2,TGTGCCAGCTCACCAGAGACTAGCGGCTACGAGCAGTACTTC,CASSPETSGYEQYF
TRBJ2-1,many,TRBV20-1,TRBD2,TGCAGTGCCGTGCGGACTAGCGGGTACTATGAGCAGTTCTTC,CSAVRTSGYYEQFF
TRBJ2-3,many,TRBV2,.,TGTGCCAGCAGTACGGGTACGGATACGCAGTATTTT,CASSTGTDTQYF
TRBJ2-3,many,TRBV4-3,.,TGCGCCAGCAGCCAAGTTGGACAAAGCACAGATACGCAGTATTTT,CASSQVGQSTDTQYF
TRBJ1-2,many,TRBV29-1,.,TGCAGCGTTGAGGCCAATGGAAACTATGGCTACACCTTC,CSVEANGNYGYTF
TRBJ2-7,.,TRBV18,TRBD2,TGTGCCAGCTCAAAGGGACTAGCCTACGAGCAGTACTTC,CASSKGLAYEQYF
TRBJ2-3,many,TRBV29-1,TRBD1,TGCAGCGTTGAAGGAACAGGGGCAGATACGCAGTATTTT,CSVEGTGADTQYF
TRBJ1-3,many,TRBV28,TRBD1,TGTGCCAGCAGGACTCTACTACAGGGGTCTGGAAACACCATATATTTT,CASRTLLQGSGNTIYF